This TCR beta chain was identified in a study of neurological immune-mediated disorders. Whole-study results and caveats: None of the CDR3 amino acid sequences of expanded clones recurred across subjects, suggesting private repertoires in all groups.

cDNA was made by 5'RACE with 10-nucleotide random UMIs. TCRdb reprocessed the 5' RACE reads via MiXCR and lists one record per CDR3 protein. The sample has approximately 100,000 distinct CDR3 sequences; 3% to 4% are singletons. V lost 0 bases and J 6 bases, leaving 26 bases between the germline ends. Germline CDR1 SQVTM, CDR2 ANQGSEA. The CDR3 extends over 18 amino acids. This clonotype has at least ten counts. Its antigen remains unknown. This TCR was sampled from a woman aged 18-29 years with multiple sclerosis. Sequenced input: PBMCs. This chain uses TRBV29-1 with TRBJ1-2; D is unresolved. CDR3 in DNA: TGCAGCGTTGAAGATCGGAACCCCCGGTCCAGGTCCAATAATGGCTACACCTTC. This gives the protein CSVEDRNPRSRSNNGYTF.